The 21 T cell receptor beta chains presented below share a single source sample, sequenced in a study of T cells in Graves' hyperthyroidism and ophthalmopathy. TCR beta CDR3 sequences were amplified from RNA transcripts. The HTBI primer set served for first-round RT-PCR of the TCR CDR3. Each CDR3 protein is one row after TCRdb ran MiXCR on the multiplex PCR reads. The data show around 660,000 distinct CDR3 sequences, over 40% seen once. Sequenced sample: peripheral blood or thyroid tissue (not recorded which). The receptors were sampled from an adult man with Graves' disease, either hyperthyroidism or ophthalmopathy (not recorded which).

A remark on this clonotype: It may be a read error: a sequence one base away is much more abundant. The chain uses TRBV12-3 or TRBV12-4 and TRBJ1-6, with unresolved D. The CDR3 is made up of 13 amino acids. The CDR3 DNA is TGTGCCGGCAGTCGCTCCTATAATTCACCCCTCCACTTT. This translates into CAGSRSYNSPLHF.

With respect to this clonotype: One junction end does not reproduce the germline sequence, and a read error may be involved. The rearrangement links TRBV2 to TRBJ1-2, with D tentatively TRBD1 (6 bases). The germline V gene encodes CDR1 SNHLY and CDR2 FYNNEI. The CDR3 spans 13 residues. CDR3: CASSREQGYGHTF. The DNA for the CDR3 is TGTGCCAGCAGCAGGGAACAGGGCTATGGCCACACCTTC.

The V and J genes are TRBV20-1 and TRBJ2-5, with 8 bases fitting TRBD2. Germline V gene data show CDR1 as DFQATT and CDR2 as SNEGSKA (reference sequence). The CDR3 loop spans 14 amino acids. V gave up 6 bases and J gave up 2 bases; unmatched junction bases: 8. The CDR3 DNA follows: TGCAGTGCCCGCAAGCGGGGGAAACAAGAGACCCAGTACTTC. It yields the protein CSARKRGKQETQYF.

The chain combines TRBV7-2 with TRBJ1-2; D is undetermined. Germline CDR1 and CDR2: SGHTA and FQGNSA. Trimming left V 6 bases short and J 1 base short, with 12 bases between. The CDR3 runs 14 residues. Here the CDR3 DNA reads TGTGCCAGCAGTGAGCTCCAGGTTAACTATGGCTACACCTTC. Protein product: CASSELQVNYGYTF.

The chain uses TRBV7-9 and TRBJ1-4; maybe TRBD1 (6 bases). In germline, CDR1 is SEHNR, CDR2 FQNEAQ (reference sequence). With 5 bases removed from V and 3 bases from J, the gap between germline ends came to 13 bases. The CDR3 runs to 15 residues. CDR3 sequence reads: CASSATGAPNEKLFF. As DNA, the CDR3 is TGTGCCAGCAGCGCCACGGGGGCGCCTAATGAAAAACTGTTTTTT.

This clonotype was detected a few times. The chain combines TRBV6-6 with TRBJ1-2; 10 nucleotides agree with TRBD1. The V and J ends lost 0 bases and 8 bases, in that order; junction bases with no gene match: 3. CDR1 and CDR2 (germline): MNHNY, SVGAGI (reference sequence). This CDR3 region has 14 residues. This CDR3 is CASSYSGQGLGYTF. The CDR3, as DNA: TGTGCCAGCAGTTACTCGGGACAGGGGCTGGGCTACACCTTC.

This chain connects TRBV7-2 to TRBJ1-6; 10 bases match TRBD1. Losses at the gene ends were 3 bases for V and 5 bases for J; bases not matched to a gene: 4. Looked up from germline, CDR1 is SGHTA and CDR2 is FQGNSA. The CDR3 has 16 amino acids. Here the CDR3 DNA reads TGTGCCAGCAGCTTGACCGGGACAGGGGATAATTCACCCCTCCACTTT. This translates into CASSLTGTGDNSPLHF.

The chain links TRBV10-2 to TRBJ1-5, with 8 bases identical to TRBD1. Trimming at V came to 3 bases and at J to 7 bases, leaving 14 bases not matched to a gene. CDR1 and CDR2 from the germline V gene are WSHSY and SAAADI. The length of the CDR3 is 17 residues. This chain's CDR3 is CASSEVSVADREQPQHF. The CDR3 coding sequence is TGCGCCAGCAGTGAAGTTAGCGTTGCGGACAGGGAACAGCCCCAGCATTTT.

This chain joins TRBV6-2 or TRBV6-3 and TRBJ1-6; D is possibly TRBD1 (5 bases). The V and J ends lost 9 bases and 9 bases respectively, with 12 bases between them. The CDR3 is 12 residues long. Germline V gives CDR1 MNHEY, CDR2 SVGEGT. The CDR3 here is CARQAWCSPLHF. CDR3 sequence (DNA): TGTGCCAGACAGGCATGGTGTTCACCCCTCCACTTT.

The rearrangement uses TRBV15 and TRBJ2-5, with D perhaps matching TRBD2 (6 bases). The CDR3 is 14 amino acids. The V end lost 3 bases, the J end lost 5 bases, and 13 bases lay between the germline ends. Germline V gene data show CDR1 as LNHNV and CDR2 as YYDKDF (reference sequence). CDR3: CATSSEALAETQYF. The CDR3, as DNA: TGTGCCACCAGCAGTGAAGCTCTAGCGGAGACCCAGTACTTC. Supplemented by reference TRBV15 and TRBJ2-5, the full variable domain reads DAMVIQNPRYQVTQFGKPVTLSCSQTLNHNVMYWYQQKSSQAPKLLFHYYDKDFNNEADTPDNFQSRRPNTSFCFLDIRSPGLGDTAMYLCATSSEALAETQYFGPGTRLLVL.

J is TRBJ1-2 and V is TRBV11-1; 8 positions agree with TRBD1. This CDR3 has 16 amino acids. Germline V gives CDR1 SGHAT, CDR2 FQDESV (reference sequence). Unmatched junction bases numbered 13, after V lost 3 bases and J lost 7 bases. The CDR3 loop reads CASSLGRRQGSGGYTF. The CDR3 coding sequence is TGTGCCAGCAGCTTGGGCCGTCGACAGGGGTCTGGTGGCTACACCTTC.

This clonotype has at least ten counts. J is TRBJ1-2 and V is TRBV24-1, with a tentative D call TRBD1 (6 bases). The CDR3 length is 14 residues. Trimming removed 2 bases at V and 0 bases at J, with 6 bases between. The germline V gene encodes CDR1 KGHDR and CDR2 SFDVKD. This chain's CDR3 is CATSDSGANYGYTF. The CDR3 DNA reads TGTGCCACCAGTGATTCAGGGGCTAACTATGGCTACACCTTC.

This rearrangement joins TRBV29-1 to TRBJ2-6; D call uncertain. Trimming took 4 bases from V and 4 from J, leaving 2 bases between them. The CDR3 covers 11 residues. The V gene's germline CDR1 is SQVTM and CDR2 ANQGSEA. The CDR3, as DNA: TGCAGCGTTGCCGGGGCCAACGTCCTGACTTTC. Its translation is CSVAGANVLTF.

This clonotype was counted a few times. This chain uses TRBV2 with TRBJ2-5; TRBD2 agrees at 14 bases. The CDR3 has 19 amino acids. Germline CDR1 reads SNHLY; CDR2 reads FYNNEI. Trimming cost V 7 bases and J 1 base; bases outside gene matches: 14. CDR3 loop: CASTKRTSGGPLTQETQYF. The CDR3 DNA sequence: TGTGCCAGCACCAAGCGGACTAGCGGGGGGCCGCTTACCCAAGAGACCCAGTACTTC.

This clonotype was counted between two and nine times. The chain uses TRBV7-2 and TRBJ1-4, with D unclear. The CDR3 consists of 11 residues. The V gene lost 1 base and the J gene lost 14 bases, with 8 bases spanning the gap. Germline CDR1 SGHTA, CDR2 FQGNSA. DNA for the CDR3: TGTGCCAGCAGCTTAGGGGGAGATCTGTTTTTT. Its protein product is CASSLGGDLFF.

This clonotype came up a few times. The CDR3 reads CAGRDGDNQPQHF. As DNA, the CDR3 is TGTGCCGGCCGGGACGGTGATAATCAGCCCCAGCATTTT. The J gene is TRBJ1-5, the V gene TRBV9, with D possibly being TRBD1 (5 bases). The germline gives CDR1 SGDLS, CDR2 YYNGEE. V was shortened by 10 bases and J by 4 bases, with 15 bases between the two germline ends. The CDR3 is 13 amino acids.

On this clonotype: Just one base apart from a much larger clone, this may be a read error. This is likely a read error, given that the CDR3 carries no conserved phenylalanine or tryptophan at its end. The rearrangement uses TRBV7-9 and TRBJ2-7, with D possibly being TRBD2 (6 bases). Germline assignment: CDR1 SEHNR and CDR2 FQNEAQ (reference sequence). Trimming stripped 5 bases from V and 6 bases from J, with 11 bases between. This CDR3 has 12 residues. The CDR3 DNA sequence: TGTGCCAGCAGCGATAGCGGCCTCGAGCAGTACTTG. Encoded protein: CASSDSGLEQYL.

The rearrangement links TRBV7-4 to TRBJ1-6; 8 nucleotides agree with TRBD1. Trimming cost V 5 bases and J 7 bases; bases outside gene matches: 10. The germline V gene encodes CDR1 SGHVT and CDR2 SQSDAQ. CDR3 length: 16 amino acids. The CDR3 DNA sequence: TGTGCCAGCAGCGTCTTGACAGGGGCGTCGAATTCACCCCTCCACTTT. It codes for CASSVLTGASNSPLHF.

The chain recombines TRBV2 with TRBJ2-7; the match to TRBD2 covers 15 bases. Trimming removed 5 bases from V and 3 bases from J; junction bases left unmatched: 5. CDR3 size: 16 residues. CDR1 is SNHLY and CDR2 is FYNNEI in the germline V gene. The CDR3 bases are TGTGCCAGCAGTTTCGGACTAGCGGGAGGGAACTACGAGCAGTACTTC. This translates into CASSFGLAGGNYEQYF.

This clonotype was picked up many times. V usage is TRBV5-1 and J usage is TRBJ1-4; D uncertain. Germline loops: CDR1 SGHRS, CDR2 YFSETQ. The CDR3 loop spans 15 amino acids. Trimming pared 0 bases from V and 0 bases from J, leaving 6 bases between. DNA for the CDR3: TGCGCCAGCAGCTTGGGCGCAGCAACTAATGAAAAACTGTTTTTT. Translated: CASSLGAATNEKLFF.

This chain uses TRBV29-1 with TRBJ1-2, with D possibly matching TRBD1 (6 bases). V was pared by 8 bases and J by 8 bases, with 21 bases between. CDR1 and CDR2 from the germline V gene are SQVTM and ANQGSEA. CDR3 length equals 13 residues. The CDR3: CSSESRGPGGYTF. The CDR3 DNA reads TGCAGCAGTGAGAGCAGGGGACCCGGAGGCTACACCTTC.